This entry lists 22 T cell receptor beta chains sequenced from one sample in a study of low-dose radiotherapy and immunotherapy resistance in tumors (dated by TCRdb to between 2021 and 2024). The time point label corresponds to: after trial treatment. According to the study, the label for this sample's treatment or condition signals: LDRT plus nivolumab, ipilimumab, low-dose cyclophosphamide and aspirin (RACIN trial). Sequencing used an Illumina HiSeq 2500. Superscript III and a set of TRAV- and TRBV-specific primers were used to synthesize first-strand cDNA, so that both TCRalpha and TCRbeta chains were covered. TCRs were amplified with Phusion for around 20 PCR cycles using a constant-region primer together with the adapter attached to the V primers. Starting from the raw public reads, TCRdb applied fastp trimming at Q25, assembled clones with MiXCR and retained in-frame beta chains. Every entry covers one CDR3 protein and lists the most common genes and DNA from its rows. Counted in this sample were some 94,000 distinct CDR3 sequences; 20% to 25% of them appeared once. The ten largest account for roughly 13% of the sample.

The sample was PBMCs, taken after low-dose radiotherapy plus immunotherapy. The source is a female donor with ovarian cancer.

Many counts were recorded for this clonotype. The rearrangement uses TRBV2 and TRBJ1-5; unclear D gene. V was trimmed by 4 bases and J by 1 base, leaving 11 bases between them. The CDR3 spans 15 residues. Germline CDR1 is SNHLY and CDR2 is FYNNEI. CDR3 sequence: CASSGGLRSNQPQHF. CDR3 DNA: TGTGCCAGCAGTGGAGGACTTAGGAGCAATCAGCCCCAGCATTTT.

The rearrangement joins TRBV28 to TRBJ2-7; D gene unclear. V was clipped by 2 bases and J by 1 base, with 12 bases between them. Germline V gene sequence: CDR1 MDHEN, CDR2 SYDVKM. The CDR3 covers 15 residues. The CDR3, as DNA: TGTGCCAGCAGTTTAAGGTCCAGGCATTCCTACGAGCAGTACTTC. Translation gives CASSLRSRHSYEQYF. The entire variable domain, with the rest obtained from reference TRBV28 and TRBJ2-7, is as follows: DVKVTQSSRYLVKRTGEKVFLECVQDMDHENMFWYRQDPGLGLRLIYFSYDVKMKEKGDIPEGYSVSREKKERFSLILESASTNQTSMYLCASSLRSRHSYEQYFGPGTRLTVT.

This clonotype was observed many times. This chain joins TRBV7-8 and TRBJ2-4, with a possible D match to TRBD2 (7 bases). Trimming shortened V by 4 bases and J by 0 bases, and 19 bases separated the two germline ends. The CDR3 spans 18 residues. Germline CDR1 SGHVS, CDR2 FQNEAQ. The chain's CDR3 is CASSSLWRGPTAKNIQYF. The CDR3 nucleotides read TGTGCCAGCAGCTCGCTGTGGCGGGGGCCGACAGCCAAAAACATTCAGTACTTC. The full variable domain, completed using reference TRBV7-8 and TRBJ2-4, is GAGVSQSPRYKVAKRGQDVALRCDPISGHVSLFWYQQALGQGPEFLTYFQNEAQLDKSGLPSDRFFAERPEGSVSTLKIQRTQQEDSAVYLCASSSLWRGPTAKNIQYFGAGTRLSVL.

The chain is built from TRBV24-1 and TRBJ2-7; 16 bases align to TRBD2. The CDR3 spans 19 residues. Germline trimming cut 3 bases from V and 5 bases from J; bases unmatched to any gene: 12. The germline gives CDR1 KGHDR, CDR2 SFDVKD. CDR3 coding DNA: TGTGCCACCAGTGATACGGGACTAGCGGGAGGGCCTTTTATCAACGAGCAGTACTTC. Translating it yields CATSDTGLAGGPFINEQYF.

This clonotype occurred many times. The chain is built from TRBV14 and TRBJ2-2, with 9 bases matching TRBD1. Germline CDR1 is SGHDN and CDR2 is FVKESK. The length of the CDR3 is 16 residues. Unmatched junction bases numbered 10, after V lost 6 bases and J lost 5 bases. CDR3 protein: CASRLTGGKRTGELFF. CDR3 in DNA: TGTGCCAGCAGACTTACAGGGGGCAAGAGAACCGGGGAGCTGTTTTTT.

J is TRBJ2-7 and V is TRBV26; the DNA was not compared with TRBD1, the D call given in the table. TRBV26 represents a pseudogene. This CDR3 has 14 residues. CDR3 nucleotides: TGTGCCACCCACCCCCCCGGGGGGGCCTACGAGCAGTACTTC. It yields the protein CATHPPGGAYEQYF.

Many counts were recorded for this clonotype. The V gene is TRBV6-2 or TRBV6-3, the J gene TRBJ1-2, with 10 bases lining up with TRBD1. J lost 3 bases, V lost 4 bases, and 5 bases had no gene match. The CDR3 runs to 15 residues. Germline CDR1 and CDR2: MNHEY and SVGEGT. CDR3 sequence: CASSSSDRGYYGYTF. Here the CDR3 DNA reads TGTGCCAGCAGTTCCTCGGACAGGGGGTACTATGGCTACACCTTC.

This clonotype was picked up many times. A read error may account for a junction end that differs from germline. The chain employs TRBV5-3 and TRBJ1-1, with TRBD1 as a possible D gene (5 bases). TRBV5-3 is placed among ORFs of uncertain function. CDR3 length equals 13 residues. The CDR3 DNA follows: TGTGCCAGCAGCTTGGCAGGGTCCACTGAAGCTTTCTTT. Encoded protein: CASSLAGSTEAFF.

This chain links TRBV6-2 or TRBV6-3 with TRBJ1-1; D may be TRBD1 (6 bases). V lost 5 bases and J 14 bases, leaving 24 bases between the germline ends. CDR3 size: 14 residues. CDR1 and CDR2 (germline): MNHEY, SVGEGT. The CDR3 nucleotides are TGTGCCAGCAGTCCCCTGGGGGGGCAGAGGGAAGGCTTCTTT. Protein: CASSPLGGQREGFF.

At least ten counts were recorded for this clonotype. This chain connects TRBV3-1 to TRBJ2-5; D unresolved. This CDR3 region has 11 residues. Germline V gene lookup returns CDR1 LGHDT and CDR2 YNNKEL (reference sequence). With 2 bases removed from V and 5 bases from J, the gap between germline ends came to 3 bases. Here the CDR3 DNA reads TGTGCCAGCAGCCAACGGGAGACCCAGTACTTC. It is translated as CASSQRETQYF.

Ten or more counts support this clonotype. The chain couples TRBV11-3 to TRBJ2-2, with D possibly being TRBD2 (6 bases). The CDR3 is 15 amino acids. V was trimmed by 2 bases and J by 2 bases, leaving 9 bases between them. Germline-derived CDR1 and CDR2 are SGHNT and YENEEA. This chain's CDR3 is CASSLPGANTGELFF. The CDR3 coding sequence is TGTGCCAGCAGCTTACCGGGAGCAAACACCGGGGAGCTGTTTTTT.

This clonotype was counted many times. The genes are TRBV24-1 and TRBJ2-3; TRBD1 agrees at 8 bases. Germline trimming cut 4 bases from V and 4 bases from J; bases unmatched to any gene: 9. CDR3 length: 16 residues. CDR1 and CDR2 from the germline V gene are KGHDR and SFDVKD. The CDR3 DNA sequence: TGTGCCACCAGTGACCCCACCCGGACAGGGTCAGATACGCAGTATTTT. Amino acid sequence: CATSDPTRTGSDTQYF.

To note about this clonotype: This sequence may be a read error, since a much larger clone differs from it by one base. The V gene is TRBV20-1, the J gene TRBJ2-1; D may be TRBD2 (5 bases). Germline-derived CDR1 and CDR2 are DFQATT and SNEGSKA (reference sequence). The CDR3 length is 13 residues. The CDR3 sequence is CSDRDPGGAEQFF. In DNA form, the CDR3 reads TGCAGTGATAGAGATCCTGGAGGAGCTGAGCAGTTCTTC.

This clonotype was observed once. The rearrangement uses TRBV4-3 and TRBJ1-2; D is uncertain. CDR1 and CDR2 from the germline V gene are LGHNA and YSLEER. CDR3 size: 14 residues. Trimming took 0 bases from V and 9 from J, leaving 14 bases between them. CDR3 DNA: TGCGCCAGCAGCCAAGATACTCGGTCCGGGCGCTACACCTTC. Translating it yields CASSQDTRSGRYTF.

CDR3 DNA: TGTGCCAGTAGTATAGTATGGGGCGTAGGTCAGCCCCAGCATTTT. Protein: CASSIVWGVGQPQHF. The genes are TRBV19 and TRBJ1-5; D is perhaps TRBD1 (5 bases). The CDR3 is 15 residues long. The V gene's germline CDR1 is LNHDA and CDR2 SQIVND (reference sequence). V lost 1 base and J 6 bases, leaving 13 bases between the germline ends. Together with reference TRBV19 and TRBJ1-5, the CDR3 gives the full variable domain: DGGITQSPKYLFRKEGQNVTLSCEQNLNHDAMYWYRQDPGQGLRLIYYSQIVNDFQKGDIAEGYSVSREKKESFPLTVTSAQKNPTAFYLCASSIVWGVGQPQHFGDGTRLSIL.

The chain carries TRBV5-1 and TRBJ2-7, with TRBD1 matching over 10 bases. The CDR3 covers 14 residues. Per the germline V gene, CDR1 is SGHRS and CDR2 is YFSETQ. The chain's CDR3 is CASTLGTGAYEQYV. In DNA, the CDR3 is TGCGCCAGCACCTTGGGGACAGGGGCCTACGAGCAGTACGTC.

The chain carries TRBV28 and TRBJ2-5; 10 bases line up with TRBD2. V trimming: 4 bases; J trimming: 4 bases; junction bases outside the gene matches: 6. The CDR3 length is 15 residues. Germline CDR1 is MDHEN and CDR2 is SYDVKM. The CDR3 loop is CASSSSGRARETQYF. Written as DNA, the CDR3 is TGTGCCAGCAGTTCGAGCGGGAGGGCGCGAGAGACCCAGTACTTC.

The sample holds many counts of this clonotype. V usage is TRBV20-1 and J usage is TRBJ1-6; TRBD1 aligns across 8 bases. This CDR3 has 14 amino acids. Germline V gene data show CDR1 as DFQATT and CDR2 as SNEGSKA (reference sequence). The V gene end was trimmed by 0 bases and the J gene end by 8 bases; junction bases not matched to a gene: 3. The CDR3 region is CSARDPQGDSPLHF. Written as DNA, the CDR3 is TGCAGTGCTAGAGATCCACAGGGGGATTCACCCCTCCACTTT.

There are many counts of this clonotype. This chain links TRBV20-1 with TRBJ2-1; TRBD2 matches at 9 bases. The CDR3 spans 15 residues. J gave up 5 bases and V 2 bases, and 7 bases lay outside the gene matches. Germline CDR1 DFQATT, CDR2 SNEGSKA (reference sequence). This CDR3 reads CSARYMAGGDNEQFF. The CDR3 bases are TGCAGTGCTAGATATATGGCGGGAGGGGACAATGAGCAGTTCTTC.

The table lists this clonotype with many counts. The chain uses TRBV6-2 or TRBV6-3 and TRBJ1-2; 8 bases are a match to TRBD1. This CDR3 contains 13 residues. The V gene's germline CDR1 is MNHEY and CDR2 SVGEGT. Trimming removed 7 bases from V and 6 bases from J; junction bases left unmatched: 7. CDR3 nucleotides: TGTGCCAGCAAGTTCCAGGGGGCAAATGGCTACACCTTC. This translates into CASKFQGANGYTF.

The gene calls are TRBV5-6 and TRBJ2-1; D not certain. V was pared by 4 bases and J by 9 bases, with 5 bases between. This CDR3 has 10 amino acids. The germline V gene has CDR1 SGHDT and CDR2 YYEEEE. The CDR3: CASSGREQFF. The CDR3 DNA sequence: TGTGCCAGCAGCGGCCGTGAGCAGTTCTTC.

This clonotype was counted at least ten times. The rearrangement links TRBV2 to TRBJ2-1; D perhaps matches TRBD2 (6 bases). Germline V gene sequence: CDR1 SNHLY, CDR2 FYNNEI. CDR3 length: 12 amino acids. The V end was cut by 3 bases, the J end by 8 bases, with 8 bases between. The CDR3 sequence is CASSEAGYEQFF. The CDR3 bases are TGTGCCAGCAGTGAGGCGGGGTATGAGCAGTTCTTC. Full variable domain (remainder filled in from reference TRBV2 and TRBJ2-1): EPEVTQTPSHQVTQMGQEVILRCVPISNHLYFYWYRQILGQKVEFLVSFYNNEISEKSEIFDDQFSVERPDGSNFTLKIRSTKLEDSAMYFCASSEAGYEQFFGPGTRLTVL.